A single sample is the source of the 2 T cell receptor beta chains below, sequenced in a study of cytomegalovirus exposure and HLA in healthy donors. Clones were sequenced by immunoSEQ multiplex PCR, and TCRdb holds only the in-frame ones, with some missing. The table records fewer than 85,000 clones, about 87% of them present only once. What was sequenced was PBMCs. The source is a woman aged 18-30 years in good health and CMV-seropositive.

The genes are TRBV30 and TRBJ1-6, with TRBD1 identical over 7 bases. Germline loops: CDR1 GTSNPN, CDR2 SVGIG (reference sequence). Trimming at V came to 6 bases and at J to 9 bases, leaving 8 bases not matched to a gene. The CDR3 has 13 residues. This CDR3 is CACRGTAVSPLHF. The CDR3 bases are TGTGCCTGCCGTGGGACAGCAGTTTCACCCCTCCACTTT.

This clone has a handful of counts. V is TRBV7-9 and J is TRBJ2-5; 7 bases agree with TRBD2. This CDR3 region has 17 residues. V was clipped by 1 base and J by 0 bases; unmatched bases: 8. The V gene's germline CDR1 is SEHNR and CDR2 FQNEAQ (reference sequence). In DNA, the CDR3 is TGTGCCAGCAGCTTAGTCAGGCTAGCGGAATACCAAGAGACCCAGTACTTC. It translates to CASSLVRLAEYQETQYF.